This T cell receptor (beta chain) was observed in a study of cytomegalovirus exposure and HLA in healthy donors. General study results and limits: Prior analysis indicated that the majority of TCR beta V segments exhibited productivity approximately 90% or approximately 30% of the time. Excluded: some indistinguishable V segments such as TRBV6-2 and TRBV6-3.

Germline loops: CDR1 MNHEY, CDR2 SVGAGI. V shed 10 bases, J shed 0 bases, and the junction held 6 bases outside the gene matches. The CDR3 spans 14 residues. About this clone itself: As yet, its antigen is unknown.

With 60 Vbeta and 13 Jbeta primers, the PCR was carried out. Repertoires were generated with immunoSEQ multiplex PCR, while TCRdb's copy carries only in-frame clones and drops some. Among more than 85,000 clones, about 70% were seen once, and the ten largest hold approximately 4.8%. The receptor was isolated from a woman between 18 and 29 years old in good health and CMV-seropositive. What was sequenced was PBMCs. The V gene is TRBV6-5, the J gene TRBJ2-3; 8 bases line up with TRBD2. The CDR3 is CATRLARSTDTQYF. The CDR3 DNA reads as TGTGCCACTCGACTAGCGAGAAGCACAGATACGCAGTATTTT.